This T cell receptor beta chain was identified in a study of T-cell reconstitution after alpha-beta-depleted transplantation in children (dated by TCRdb to 2016 to 2017). Study-level background: The study quantitatively tracked T-cell immune reconstitution after TCRalphabeta/CD19-depleted allogeneic hematopoietic cell transplantation in children using TCR repertoire profiling. Results and caveats for the whole study, not just this receptor: The frequencies of hyperexpanded clones fell over the following months, and after one year, T-cell counts and TCRbeta diversity were mostly attributed to newly produced T cells. The apparently early alphabetaT-cell count recovery about two months after transplant was reportedly dependent on only several hundred rapidly expanded clones derived from non-depleted graft cells. The high TCRbeta diversity at day 60 in some patients was ascribed to recipient T cells and intrathymic progenitors that had survived conditioning.

The cysteine opens and the phenylalanine closes a CDR3 of 13 amino acids. Left in the record is the CDR3 DNA by itself, 39 bases read in frame from the first base. Between the V and J ends, shortened by 7 bases and 5 bases respectively, the junction contains 12 bases. The treatment or condition label for this specimen denotes: allogeneic hematopoietic cell transplantation with graft depleted of TCRalphabeta T cells and CD19 B cells. TCRalphabeta/CD19-depleted allogeneic hematopoietic cell grafts were given to the transplant recipients, all of whom were children. Library generation was performed with PCR. Sequencing was carried out with an Illumina HiSeq 2500. TCR libraries were prepared with molecular barcoding, using unique molecular identifiers to normalize TCRbeta repertoire quantification. TCRdb redid the processing of the public reads, applying fastp at Q25 and MiXCR, and retained in-frame beta chains. Every CDR3 protein is listed once, alongside the most common genes and DNA of its rows. The sample table records approximately 79,000 distinct CDR3 sequences; 15% to 20% of these occur just once. The ten top clones hold about 54% of the sample.

As concerns this clonotype: It has no known antigen specificity. Base-call qualities are not available, and no considerably larger clone is one nucleotide away.

The receptor comes from a male patient under 10 years old who had a stem cell transplant for acute lymphoblastic leukemia, so the T cells may come from the graft donor. Here the sequenced sample was PBMCs, mostly from graft donor cells, taken 360 days after TCRalphabeta/CD19-depleted stem cell transplant. The V and J segments used are TRBV12-3 or TRBV12-4 and TRBJ1-5; tentative D gene TRBD1, with 5 bases matching. The CDR3 protein: CASKLRAHQPQHF. The DNA sequence is as follows: TGTGCCAGCAAACTCAGGGCCCATCAGCCCCAGCATTTT.